The clone carrying this T cell receptor (beta chain) has only a few counts. The antigen remains unidentified. The sample belongs to a study of blood T cells in healthy people across ages. Primed by a sample-barcoded 5' primer and a J-beta primer mix, a second PCR proceeded for roughly 6 to 12 cycles. Researchers report that each sample yielded at least 2.5 million CDR3-containing paired-end reads. TCRdb fed the 5' RACE reads into MiXCR, producing one record per CDR3 protein. The sample includes fewer than 1,200,000 distinct CDR3 sequences, about 25% of them seen just once. Each sample provided at least 6 micrograms of extracted total RNA. The CDR3 runs to 17 residues. CDR1 and CDR2 from the germline V gene are SQVTM and ANQGSEA. Overall study results and limits: Total diversity from one million sequenced T cells was likely underestimated. Older age coincided with a roughly linear decline in TCR beta diversity per million T cells.

The same specimen was also included in a second study, on T cells of mothers and their children.

The V call is TRBV29-1, the J call TRBJ2-7; the D call may be TRBD1 or TRBD2 (5 bases each). The J call is uncertain, as TRBJ2-5 better fits the DNA end. The specimen sequenced was blood. This receptor was taken from a girl aged 2 to 10 in good health. CDR3 sequence: CSVEERMGPLFRETQYF. The CDR3 DNA follows: TGCAGCGTTGAAGAGCGGATGGGACCCCTGTTTCGGGAGACCCAGTACTTC.